This TCR beta chain was identified in a study of identifying expanded T cells in peripheral blood. TCRdb's copy holds only in-frame clones and misses some; the assay was immunoSEQ multiplex PCR. The sample contains 100,000 or so clones, around 89% of which appear only once. Germline CDR1 and CDR2: SGHDT and YYEEEE. The V segment lost 5 bases and the J segment 8 bases; nucleotides outside the gene matches: 6. The CDR3 spans 13 residues. This receptor was obtained from a person between 18 and 69 years old in good health. V gene TRBV5-6 combines with J gene TRBJ1-4, with 7 bases fitting TRBD1. Sequenced material: blood. CDR3 DNA: TGTGCCAGCAGTGAGGGGGCGGTGGAAAAACTGTTTTTT. As protein: CASSEGAVEKLFF.